The next 32 T cell receptor beta chains were all read from a single sample in a study of vaccination effects on CD4 cells after COVID-19. Repertoires were generated with immunoSEQ multiplex PCR, while TCRdb's copy carries only in-frame clones and drops some. Among 60,000 to 90,000 clones, approximately 81% were seen once, and the ten largest hold more than 1%. Their antigen targets remain unknown. With the ViraFEST assay, the study expanded antigen-specific CD4+ T cells using viral peptide pools, then sequenced them. Culture proceeded for about ten days, and CD4+ T cells were then isolated. It was two doses of either the BNT162b2 or mRNA-1273 vaccine that participants received. Sequenced here: CD4+ T cells from PBMCs cultured with HCoV-229E spike peptides, sampled after COVID-19 vaccination. These receptors were taken from a human donor who received a COVID-19 vaccine.

The chain couples TRBV28 to TRBJ2-1; D gene uncertain. Germline CDR1 MDHEN, CDR2 SYDVKM. V was pared by 6 bases and J by 7 bases, with 7 bases between. This CDR3 contains 11 residues. The CDR3 protein is CASSLRNEQFF. CDR3 nucleotide sequence: TGTGCCAGCAGCCTAAGGAATGAGCAGTTCTTC.

This clone has just a few counts. The gene calls are TRBV4-1 and TRBJ1-3, with D maybe TRBD1 (5 bases). Trimming removed 2 bases at V and 1 base at J, with 18 bases between. Per germline, CDR1 MGHRA and CDR2 YSYEKL. This CDR3 region has 18 residues. CDR3 region: CASSQRDTGQSSGNTIYF. In nucleotides, the CDR3 is TGCGCCAGCAGCCAAAGAGACACAGGCCAATCTTCTGGAAACACCATATATTTT.

The count of this clone is one. CDR3 coding DNA: TGTGCCAGCAGTCGTGACAGGGGACCGGGATCCGGGAAAATGGCTTTCTTT. Its translation: CASSRDRGPGSGKMAFF. The chain uses TRBV6-6 and TRBJ1-1, with 8 bases matching TRBD1. The CDR3 spans 17 residues. Germline V CDR1 and CDR2: MNHNY, SVGAGI (reference sequence). V dropped 5 bases and J dropped 11; count of bases not matched to a gene: 22.

J is TRBJ2-3 and V is TRBV2; 8 bases fit TRBD2. In germline, CDR1 is SNHLY, CDR2 FYNNEI. There are 13 residues in the CDR3. After removal of 6 bases from V and 1 base from J, the junction contained 0 bases not matched to a gene. CDR3 sequence reads: CASRAGGTDTQYF. The DNA of the CDR3 is TGTGCCAGCAGAGCGGGGGGCACAGATACGCAGTATTTT.

This clone was observed a few times. V and J are TRBV27 and TRBJ1-6; D is uncertain. Germline-derived CDR1 and CDR2 are MNHEY and SMNVEV (reference sequence). V was trimmed by 3 bases and J by 10 bases, leaving 16 bases between them. The CDR3 spans 15 residues. As DNA, the CDR3 is TGTGCCAGCAGTTTGTCGTGGCTACTTGAATCACCCCTCCACTTT. Translation gives CASSLSWLLESPLHF.

This clone was counted only a few times. V and J are TRBV18 and TRBJ2-1; D is tentatively TRBD1 or TRBD2 (5 bases each). V shed 3 bases and J shed 8 bases, with 14 bases lying between them. CDR1 is KGHSH, CDR2 LQKENI, per germline. CDR3 length: 14 residues. The CDR3 coding sequence is TGTGCCAGCTCACCCCAATTGGGGCGGGATGAGCAGTTCTTC. Amino acid sequence: CASSPQLGRDEQFF.

The chain has TRBV2 and TRBJ2-7; possibly TRBD1 for D (6 bases). The V end was cut by 5 bases, the J end by 0 bases, with 11 bases between. The CDR3 loop spans 14 amino acids. Germline CDR1 SNHLY, CDR2 FYNNEI. CDR3 amino acids: CASSRWTVSYEQYV. CDR3 in DNA: TGTGCCAGCAGTCGGTGGACAGTCTCCTACGAGCAGTACGTC.

This chain uses TRBV7-6 with TRBJ1-3; tentative D call: TRBD1 (6 bases). Trimming stripped 4 bases from V and 0 bases from J, with 16 bases between. CDR3 length equals 17 residues. Germline loops: CDR1 SGHVS, CDR2 FNYEAQ. The CDR3 DNA reads as TGTGCCAGCAGCTCAAGGCCGGGGGCCCTCTCTGGAAACACCATATATTTT. Its translation is CASSSRPGALSGNTIYF.

This chain connects TRBV6-5 to TRBJ1-2; TRBD1 matches at 7 bases. V lost 1 base, J lost 6 bases, and 5 bases stayed unmatched. From germline, CDR1 is MNHEY and CDR2 SVGAGI. The CDR3 runs to 14 residues. CDR3 sequence (DNA): TGTGCCAGCAGTTACTACAGGGGTATTGATGGCTACACCTTC. Its protein product is CASSYYRGIDGYTF.

The chain carries TRBV6-5 and TRBJ2-3; TRBD2 might be the D (6 bases). Trimming took 0 bases from V and 5 from J, leaving 6 bases between them. The CDR3 runs 13 residues. Germline V gene data show CDR1 as MNHEY and CDR2 as SVGAGI. This chain's CDR3 is CASSYSGGDTQYF. CDR3 coding DNA: TGTGCCAGCAGTTACTCGGGAGGAGATACGCAGTATTTT.

This clone was seen once. The chain carries TRBV24-1 and TRBJ2-1; 8 bases align to TRBD1. CDR3 length: 16 amino acids. The germline CDR1 and CDR2 sequences are KGHDR and SFDVKD. V was pared by 5 bases and J by 6 bases, with 11 bases of the junction left unmatched. The DNA for the CDR3 is TGTGCCACCAGTGGGATGACGACAGGGGAAGGCAATGAGCAGTTCTTC. The encoded protein is CATSGMTTGEGNEQFF.

The V gene is TRBV7-9, the J gene TRBJ1-4; possible D gene TRBD1, 5 bases. This CDR3 comprises 14 residues. Germline loops: CDR1 SEHNR, CDR2 FQNEAQ (reference sequence). Trimming cost V 2 bases and J 2 bases, with 6 bases left between them. The DNA of the CDR3 is TGTGCCAGCAGCTTACAGGGCACTAATGAAAAACTGTTTTTT. Its protein product is CASSLQGTNEKLFF.

V gene TRBV9 combines with J gene TRBJ1-6; no definite D call. Per the germline V gene, CDR1 is SGDLS and CDR2 is YYNGEE. The ends were cut back, 4 bases at V and 6 bases at J, with 14 bases in the middle. The CDR3 loop spans 15 amino acids. Written as DNA, the CDR3 is TGTGCCAGCAGCATTGGACGGACGGCTAATTCACCCCTCCACTTT. Amino acid sequence: CASSIGRTANSPLHF.

V is TRBV28 and J is TRBJ1-5, with D possibly TRBD1 on 5 matching bases. The CDR3 is 14 amino acids. Trimming left V 5 bases short and J 4 bases short, with 12 bases between. From germline, CDR1 is MDHEN and CDR2 SYDVKM. The CDR3 coding sequence is TGTGCCAGCAGTCGGACACCCGGGAATCAGCCCCAGCATTTT. Translation gives CASSRTPGNQPQHF.

This sequence joins TRBV11-3 and TRBJ1-6; unclear D gene. The V gene's germline CDR1 is SGHNT and CDR2 YENEEA. Between the trimmed V and J ends, which lost 5 bases and 9 bases, there was a span of 11 bases. The CDR3 runs to 13 residues. In DNA form, the CDR3 reads TGTGCCAGCAGCCTGAACCGGGCTTCACCCCTCCACTTT. Translated, it gives CASSLNRASPLHF.

This chain joins TRBV7-2 and TRBJ2-4, with TRBD1 identical over 9 bases. CDR1 is SGHTA, CDR2 FQGNSA, per germline. J lost 0 bases, V lost 2 bases, and 2 bases had no gene match. The CDR3 totals 16 residues. This CDR3 reads CASSLQGQGAKNIQYF. The DNA for the CDR3 is TGTGCCAGCAGCTTACAGGGACAGGGAGCCAAAAACATTCAGTACTTC.

The chain employs TRBV29-1 and TRBJ2-3; D gene uncertain. There are 15 residues in the CDR3. Per the germline V gene, CDR1 is SQVTM and CDR2 is ANQGSEA. Trimming took off 8 bases at V and 4 bases at J, with 22 bases between the two ends. DNA of the CDR3: TGCAGCACTCGTAGTTGGGTGTCACTACCAGATACGCAGTATTTT. Its translation: CSTRSWVSLPDTQYF.

V is TRBV7-2 and J is TRBJ2-1, with D tentatively TRBD1 (6 bases). The CDR3 is 15 residues long. Per germline, CDR1 SGHTA and CDR2 FQGNSA. Trimming took off 2 bases at V and 4 bases at J, with 12 bases between the two ends. The CDR3: CASSLTQGYYNEQFF. The CDR3 bases are TGTGCCAGCAGCTTAACTCAGGGGTATTACAATGAGCAGTTCTTC.

DNA for the CDR3: TGTGCCAGCAGCTCGATACTAGGATACAATGAGCAGTTCTTC. Translated: CASSSILGYNEQFF. The chain carries TRBV7-8 and TRBJ2-1; perhaps TRBD2 as D (5 bases). The germline CDR1 and CDR2 sequences are SGHVS and FQNEAQ. The CDR3 has 14 amino acids. Trimming removed 4 bases from V and 4 bases from J, with 11 bases in between.

The rearrangement uses TRBV24-1 and TRBJ2-2, with D perhaps assigned TRBD1 or TRBD2 (5 bases each). This CDR3 has 16 amino acids. V was pared by 3 bases and J by 3 bases, with 13 bases between. The V gene's germline CDR1 is KGHDR and CDR2 SFDVKD. The CDR3 here is CATSDAGGADTGELFF. The DNA of the CDR3 is TGTGCCACCAGTGATGCTGGGGGTGCCGACACCGGGGAGCTGTTTTTT.

V gene TRBV11-2 combines with J gene TRBJ2-7, with 7 bases that match TRBD1. J was trimmed by 3 bases and V by 2 bases; bases with no gene match: 7. This CDR3 has 15 amino acids. The V gene's germline CDR1 is SGHAT and CDR2 FQNNGV. The CDR3 nucleotides read TGTGCCAGCAGCTTAAACAGGGGCGCTTACTACGAGCAGTACGTC. This sequence encodes CASSLNRGAYYEQYV.

The chain couples TRBV4-1 to TRBJ1-4, with TRBD1 as a possible D gene (6 bases). This CDR3 spans 15 amino acids. Germline V gene data show CDR1 as MGHRA and CDR2 as YSYEKL. The V end was cut by 5 bases, the J end by 4 bases, with 14 bases between. The CDR3 sequence: CASSGGARDNEKLFF. The CDR3 DNA is TGCGCCAGCAGCGGGGGGGCCCGGGATAATGAAAAACTGTTTTTT.

The V gene is TRBV7-2, the J gene TRBJ1-6; possibly TRBD1 for D (6 bases). Trimming cost V 3 bases and J 0 bases, with 15 bases left between them. CDR1 is SGHTA, CDR2 FQGNSA, per germline. There are 18 residues in the CDR3. The CDR3 reads CASSLGAGRHSYNSPLHF. Here the CDR3 DNA reads TGTGCCAGCAGCTTGGGGGCAGGCCGTCACTCCTATAATTCACCCCTCCACTTT.

In DNA, the CDR3 is TGTGCCAGCAGCCAACCCGGACCCGGAGGCACAGATACGCAGTATTTT. Residues: CASSQPGPGGTDTQYF. J is TRBJ2-3 and V is TRBV14; D unresolved. The CDR3 runs 16 residues. Germline V gene lookup returns CDR1 SGHDN and CDR2 FVKESK. V dropped 2 bases and J dropped 1 base, with 13 bases sitting between them.

The chain combines TRBV6-4 with TRBJ1-5; D is uncertain. Per germline, CDR1 MRHNA and CDR2 SNTAGT. CDR3 length: 15 residues. V lost 6 bases to trimming and J lost 4 bases, with 16 bases between them. The CDR3, as DNA: TGTGCCAGCAGGGAGGAAAGGGTATCAAATCAGCCCCAGCATTTT. This gives the protein CASREERVSNQPQHF.

This sequence joins TRBV7-3 and TRBJ2-7; D not certain. CDR1 and CDR2 from the germline V gene are SGHTA and FQGTGA. Trimming shortened V by 1 base and J by 2 bases, and 12 bases separated the two germline ends. The CDR3 is 15 residues long. CDR3 loop: CASSLSPGSPYEQYV. DNA of the CDR3: TGTGCCAGCAGCTTAAGTCCCGGATCACCCTACGAGCAGTACGTC.

The sample holds a few counts of this clone. V usage is TRBV6-4 and J usage is TRBJ1-6; D not resolved. The CDR3 extends over 18 amino acids. V dropped 0 bases and J dropped 5 bases, with 17 bases sitting between them. Germline CDR1 MRHNA, CDR2 SNTAGT. CDR3 bases: TGTGCCAGCAGTGACTCCCTGGCGTATCCTCAAAATAATTCACCCCTCCACTTT. It is translated as CASSDSLAYPQNNSPLHF.

This rearrangement joins TRBV7-3 to TRBJ2-2, with D tentatively TRBD1 (6 bases). V lost 1 base, J lost 6 bases, and 6 bases lay in between. CDR1 is SGHTA and CDR2 is FQGTGA in the germline V gene. The CDR3 has 13 residues. This chain's CDR3 is CASSLRQAGELFF. CDR3 in DNA: TGTGCCAGCAGCTTAAGACAGGCCGGGGAGCTGTTTTTT.

With respect to this clone: Other DNA sequences from this sample encode an identical CDR3 as well. V usage is TRBV18 and J usage is TRBJ1-2; 7 nucleotides line up with TRBD1. In germline, CDR1 is KGHSH, CDR2 LQKENI. The CDR3 sequence is 12 residues long. With V trimmed by 3 bases and J by 8 bases, 3 bases remained unmatched. The CDR3 region is CASSPDRDGYTF. In DNA form, the CDR3 reads TGTGCCAGCTCACCTGACAGGGACGGCTACACCTTC.

This clone occurred once. The V call is TRBV6-6, the J call TRBJ1-3, with 8 bases aligning to TRBD1. This CDR3 contains 15 residues. CDR1 MNHNY and CDR2 SVGAGI come from the germline V gene (reference sequence). After removal of 0 bases from V and 4 bases from J, the junction contained 2 bases not matched to a gene. CDR3 protein: CASSYSTGAGNTIYF. CDR3 in DNA: TGTGCCAGCAGTTACTCGACAGGGGCCGGAAACACCATATATTTT.

The rearrangement uses TRBV5-4 and TRBJ1-2; 9 bases match TRBD1. J gave up 0 bases and V 4 bases, and 4 bases lay outside the gene matches. CDR3 length: 15 residues. Germline V gene data show CDR1 as SGHNT and CDR2 as YYREEE (reference sequence). CDR3 sequence reads: CASSHWDRANYGYTF. Here the CDR3 DNA reads TGTGCCAGCAGCCACTGGGACAGGGCTAACTATGGCTACACCTTC.

This chain links TRBV7-2 with TRBJ2-3; maybe TRBD1 (6 bases). CDR1 is SGHTA and CDR2 is FQGNSA in the germline V gene. The CDR3 contains 16 residues. The V gene lost 5 bases and the J gene lost 0 bases, with 15 bases spanning the gap. Here the CDR3 DNA reads TGTGCCAGCAGCACCAAAGGACAGCTAAGCACAGATACGCAGTATTTT. Encoded protein: CASSTKGQLSTDTQYF.